These T cell receptor beta chains were read from a single sample in a study of T-cell reconstitution after alpha-beta-depleted transplantation in children. MiXCR, applied by TCRdb to the PCR reads, yields one record per CDR3 protein. The top ten clones hold around 35% of a sample with about 110,000 distinct CDR3 sequences, approximately 10% of them seen once. The sample consisted of PBMCs, taken before TCRalphabeta/CD19-depleted stem cell transplant. The receptors shown here come from a boy between 2 and 15 years old with acute lymphoblastic leukemia, due to receive a stem cell transplant. Both conserved end residues are part of each CDR3. D genes are given only for firm matches. Rows may omit the clone size; those that give it use once, few, many or a size class.

J gene,V gene,clone size,D gene,CDR3 protein,CDR3 DNA
TRBJ1-2,TRBV11-2,few,-,CASSAHRGAGYTF,TGTGCCAGCAGCGCCCACAGAGGGGCCGGCTACACCTTC
TRBJ1-4,TRBV7-6,many,-,CASSLPGAGEKLFF,TGTGCCAGCAGCTTGCCGGGGGCCGGGGAAAAACTGTTTTTT
TRBJ2-3,TRBV30,few,TRBD2,CAWSAFGGDTQYF,TGTGCCTGGAGTGCCTTCGGGGGGGATACGCAGTATTTT
TRBJ2-5,TRBV7-9,-,-,CASSDTGTAKETQYF,TGTGCCAGCAGCGACACCGGGACTGCAAAAGAGACCCAGTACTTC
TRBJ2-2,TRBV24-1,-,-,CATTRGGLDTGELFF,TGTGCCACCACCAGGGGCGGGTTAGACACCGGGGAGCTGTTTTTT
TRBJ1-1,TRBV20-1,few,TRBD1,CSAPGQGAAEAFF,TGCAGTGCTCCGGGACAGGGGGCGGCTGAAGCTTTCTTT
TRBJ2-2,TRBV7-9,-,TRBD1,CASSWGTGITGELFF,TGTGCCAGCAGCTGGGGGACAGGGATCACCGGGGAGCTGTTTTTT
TRBJ2-7,TRBV12-3/TRBV12-4,many,-,CASSPTGARGEQYF,TGTGCCAGCAGTCCCACCGGCGCCAGGGGCGAGCAGTACTTC
TRBJ2-7,TRBV5-1,-,TRBD1,CASSRDRAKAYEQYF,TGCGCCAGCAGCCGTGACAGGGCCAAGGCCTACGAGCAGTACTTC
TRBJ2-3,TRBV5-1,few,-,CASSSLPTDTQYF,TGCGCCAGCAGCTCCTTACCAACAGATACGCAGTATTTT
TRBJ2-1,TRBV7-9,few,-,CASSPGGNSYNEQFF,TGTGCCAGCAGTCCGGGGGGCAACTCCTACAATGAGCAGTTCTTC
TRBJ2-2,TRBV6-5,many,TRBD2,CASIITGGPTGELFF,TGTGCCAGCATTATAACGGGAGGGCCCACCGGGGAGCTGTTTTTT
TRBJ2-7,TRBV7-9,few,TRBD1,CASSLQQGVEQYF,TGTGCCAGCAGCTTGCAACAGGGGGTTGAGCAGTACTTC
TRBJ2-7,TRBV12-3/TRBV12-4,few,-,CASSQDGYEQYF,TGTGCCAGCAGTCAGGACGGCTACGAGCAGTACTTC
TRBJ2-7,TRBV12-3/TRBV12-4,many,-,CASSSGTPREQYF,TGTGCCAGCAGTTCGGGGACACCCAGGGAGCAGTACTTC
TRBJ1-2,TRBV18,few,-,CASSPSPGDYGYTF,TGTGCCAGCTCACCATCTCCAGGGGACTATGGCTACACCTTC
TRBJ2-7,TRBV5-1,many,-,CASSLEAGGSYEQYF,TGCGCCAGCAGCTTGGAGGCAGGGGGGTCGTACGAGCAGTACTTC
TRBJ1-4,TRBV7-6,once,-,CASSLETVPKKLFF,TGTGCCAGCAGCTTAGAAACGGTACCTAAAAAACTGTTTTTT
TRBJ2-3,TRBV25-1,many,-,CASSESTGTTDTQYF,TGTGCCAGCAGTGAGTCGACAGGAACCACAGATACGCAGTATTTT
TRBJ1-1,TRBV7-2,many,-,CASSLVPNTEAFF,TGTGCCAGCAGCTTAGTTCCGAACACTGAAGCTTTCTTT
TRBJ2-7,TRBV20-1,-,-,CSAPSAYAYEQYF,TGCAGTGCTCCCTCGGCATATGCCTACGAGCAGTACTTC
TRBJ2-7,TRBV9,-,-,CASSVALGRVSYEQYF,TGTGCCAGCAGCGTCGCGCTCGGGCGGGTCTCCTACGAGCAGTACTTC
TRBJ2-7,TRBV20-1,many,TRBD1,CSATRDRGREQYF,TGCAGTGCTACCCGAGACAGGGGGCGCGAGCAGTACTTC
TRBJ2-7,TRBV18,few,-,CASSSNSAYEQYF,TGTGCCAGCTCAAGTAATAGTGCCTACGAGCAGTACTTC
TRBJ1-5,TRBV20-1,few,-,CSARDREGSNQPQHF,TGCAGTGCTAGAGATCGGGAGGGCAGCAATCAGCCCCAGCATTTT
TRBJ2-1,TRBV7-9,many,-,CASSLAARTEQFF,TGTGCCAGCAGCTTAGCGGCGAGAACCGAGCAGTTCTTC
TRBJ2-1,TRBV5-1,-,-,CASSALQLTQLSYNEQFF,TGCGCCAGCAGCGCGCTCCAACTGACTCAACTATCCTACAATGAGCAGTTCTTC
TRBJ2-5,TRBV5-1,-,-,CASSLDLGGAGTQYF,TGCGCCAGCAGCTTGGATCTGGGTGGCGCGGGGACCCAGTACTTC
TRBJ1-5,TRBV7-8,few,-,CASTPDSPNQPQHF,TGTGCCAGCACCCCGGACAGTCCCAATCAGCCCCAGCATTTT
TRBJ2-2,TRBV5-1,few,-,CASSPGVELNAGELFF,TGCGCCAGCAGCCCGGGGGTTGAGCTGAACGCCGGGGAGCTGTTTTTT
TRBJ2-3,TRBV12-3/TRBV12-4,-,-,CASSLVVRSGQYF,TGTGCCAGCAGTTTAGTTGTGCGTTCCGGGCAGTATTTT
TRBJ2-7,TRBV29-1,-,TRBD2,CSATSGTYEQYF,TGCAGCGCTACTAGCGGGACATACGAGCAGTACTTC
TRBJ1-2,TRBV20-1,-,TRBD1,CSARAAGGGYTF,TGCAGTGCTAGAGCGGCAGGGGGCGGCTACACCTTC
TRBJ2-3,TRBV5-1,many,-,CASSLGGRGVDTQYF,TGCGCCAGCAGCTTGGGGGGAAGAGGAGTAGATACGCAGTATTTT
TRBJ2-6,TRBV3-1,few,-,CASSQVIGTSANVLTF,TGTGCCAGCAGCCAAGTGATAGGGACCAGCGCCAACGTCCTGACTTTC
TRBJ2-2,TRBV5-1,many,TRBD2,CASSLDSGRGAGELFF,TGCGCCAGCAGCTTGGATAGCGGGAGGGGCGCCGGGGAGCTGTTTTTT
TRBJ2-7,TRBV7-8,-,-,CASSLSEVNKRIF,TGTGCCAGCAGCCTATCGGAGGTCAACAAACGCATTTTC
TRBJ2-7,TRBV12-3/TRBV12-4,many,TRBD1,CASSLRDTGGYEQYF,TGTGCCAGCAGTTTAAGAGATACAGGGGGCTACGAGCAGTACTTC
TRBJ2-7,TRBV6-5,many,TRBD1,CASSYDYGTGRHEQYF,TGTGCCAGCAGTTACGATTACGGGACAGGGAGGCACGAGCAGTACTTC
TRBJ2-5,TRBV7-2,-,-,CASSSPGGTQYF,TGTGCCAGCAGTAGTCCGGGTGGGACCCAGTACTTC
TRBJ1-1,TRBV20-1,-,-,CSAQRGGKGTEAFF,TGCAGTGCGCAACGAGGGGGGAAGGGGACTGAAGCTTTCTTT
TRBJ2-5,TRBV5-1,few,-,CASSPRTASETQYF,TGCGCCAGCAGCCCCCGGACCGCTTCGGAGACCCAGTACTTC